A single T cell receptor (beta chain) is shown here with its context. The CDR3 has 11 amino acids. Germline lookup yields CDR1 MNHNY and CDR2 SVGAGI (reference sequence). The V end lost 8 bases, the J end lost 5 bases, and 10 bases lay between the germline ends. The data belong to a study of long-term antiretroviral therapy in people with HIV. Sequencing relied on immunoSEQ assay v3.0, run at survey level. TCRdb keeps only in-frame clones here, not all; method: immunoSEQ multiplex PCR. The sample carries about 20,000 clones, around three quarters recorded once. V usage is TRBV6-6 and J usage is TRBJ2-7; D gene uncertain. The source material was unsorted PBMCs, sampled 2.9 years after starting antiretroviral therapy. This TCR came from a woman younger than 45 with HIV. The CDR3, as DNA: TGTGCCAGCCGACGCAGTCACGAGCAGTACTTC. Translation: CASRRSHEQYF.